This T cell receptor (beta chain) was recovered during a study of T cell responses to AZD1222 COVID-19 vaccine. TCRdb's table, derived via immunoSEQ multiplex PCR, lists solely in-frame clones and lacks some. This table has 120,000 or so clones, about 90% appearing once. General observations from the study: The study found Spike-specific TCR breadth and depth rose after two AZD1222 doses. Seropositivity was recorded at baseline in only a handful of AZD1222 recipients.

Worth noting for this clone: Antigen specificity is unknown.

This CDR3 is 14 amino acids long. Per the germline V gene, CDR1 is LNHDA and CDR2 is SQIVND (reference sequence). Trimming removed 6 bases at V and 5 bases at J, with 14 bases between. The receptor comes from an adult in good health. The material sequenced was peripheral blood, taken on day 0 of MenACWY control vaccination. The J gene is TRBJ1-5, the V gene TRBV19, with D possibly being TRBD1 (6 bases). In DNA, the CDR3 is TGTGCCAGTAGATTAGGGGGAAGGGATCAGCCCCAGCATTTT. Translation gives CASRLGGRDQPQHF.